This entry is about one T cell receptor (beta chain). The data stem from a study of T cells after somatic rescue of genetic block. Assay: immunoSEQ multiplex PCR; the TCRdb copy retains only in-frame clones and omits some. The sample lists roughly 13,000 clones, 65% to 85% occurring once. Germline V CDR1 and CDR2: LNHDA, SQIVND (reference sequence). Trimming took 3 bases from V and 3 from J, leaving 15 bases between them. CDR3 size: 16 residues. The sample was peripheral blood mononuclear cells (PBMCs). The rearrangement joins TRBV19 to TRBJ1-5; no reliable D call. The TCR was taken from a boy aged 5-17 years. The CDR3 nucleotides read TGTGCCAGTAGTATTGCTTGGCAGTTATACAATCAGCCCCAGCATTTT. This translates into CASSIAWQLYNQPQHF.